This T cell receptor beta chain was captured by sequencing in a study of blood T cell repertoires in COVID-19. As for the study in general: Sites across the United States, Italy and Spain contributed samples from acute and convalescent COVID-19. The analysed material was cDNA or gDNA that came from T cells, B-cell-depleted T cells, or PBMCs.

The CDR3 spans 16 residues. The ends lost 4 bases at V and 5 bases at J; junction bases unmatched: 8. Looked up from germline, CDR1 is SGHRS and CDR2 is YFSETQ. Sequencing was performed with immunoSEQ multiplex PCR; in TCRdb, only in-frame clones are kept and a portion is missing. This repertoire shows 140,000 to 150,000 clones, over 70% found once; its top ten account for 1.9%. The chain recombines TRBV5-1 with TRBJ2-7, with 14 bases lining up with TRBD2. The source of this sequence is a woman aged 55-69 years with acute or convalescent COVID-19. The sequenced sample consisted of peripheral blood. For the CDR3, the DNA is TGCGCCAGCAGCCTTTGGACTAGCGGGAGGCCGGACGAGCAGTACTTC. This encodes CASSLWTSGRPDEQYF. The complete variable domain, with remaining parts taken from reference TRBV5-1 and TRBJ2-7, reads KAGVTQTPRYLIKTRGQQVTLSCSPISGHRSVSWYQQTPGQGLQFLFEYFSETQRNKGNFPGRFSGRQFSNSRSEMNVSTLELGDSALYLCASSLWTSGRPDEQYFGPGTRLTVT.